This T cell receptor (beta chain) was captured in a study of CD8 T cells in ankylosing spondylitis. Study-wide findings and caveats: From matched ankylosing spondylitis synovial fluid, disease-linked clones were reportedly recovered at significantly enriched levels. A TCR beta motif of 8 or 9 highly homologous variants appeared characteristic of ankylosing spondylitis blood. In peripheral blood, disease-linked CD8+ clones occurred at relatively low frequencies.

This clonotype has more than one count but fewer than ten. Its antigen is unidentified. Germline V gives CDR1 DFQATT, CDR2 SNEGSKA (reference sequence). This CDR3 contains 14 residues. Trimming left V 5 bases short and J 1 base short, with 11 bases between. Researchers built TCR beta libraries using quantitative 5'-RACE with molecular barcodes. MiXCR, applied by TCRdb to the 5' RACE reads, yields one record per CDR3 protein. This sample has about 260,000 distinct CDR3 sequences; 15% to 25% occur once, and the top ten carry 7.8%. The chain links TRBV20-1 to TRBJ2-2; D is possibly TRBD1 or TRBD2 (6 bases each). This TCR was recovered from a male donor with ankylosing spondylitis or in good health (not recorded which). The sequencing sample was made of blood, either unsorted or a sorted T cell fraction (not recorded which). The CDR3 sequence is CSALKGGNTGELFF. The CDR3 DNA reads as TGCAGTGCTTTGAAGGGGGGGAACACCGGGGAGCTGTTTTTT.